A selection of T cell receptor beta chains follows, all from one sample in a study of resident and recirculating memory T cells in vitiligo. Here immunoSEQ multiplex PCR was the method, and the copy in TCRdb shows in-frame clones only, minus some. The sample consists of 70,000 to 75,000 clones, approximately 90% of them appearing once. The sequencing input was blood. Receptor source: a male donor with vitiligo. Both conserved end residues are part of each CDR3. D genes are given only for firm matches. Where a row states a size, it is once, few, many or the class of an expanded clone; other rows omit it.

D gene	clone size	CDR3 length	V gene	J gene	CDR3 DNA	CDR3 protein
TRBD1	-	18	TRBV10-3	TRBJ2-2	TGTGCCATCAGTGGAGCGTCGGGACAGGGGGGTCGCACCGGGGAGCTGTTTTTT	CAISGASGQGGRTGELFF
TRBD1	-	14	TRBV5-1	TRBJ1-1	TGCGCCAGCAGCTATAGAACAGGGGTCGCTGAAGCTTTCTTT	CASSYRTGVAEAFF
TRBD1	-	16	TRBV5-1	TRBJ1-4	TGCGCCAGCAGCTTGGGGAACCGGGACAGGGGTGAAAAACTGTTTTTT	CASSLGNRDRGEKLFF
TRBD1	-	15	TRBV6-5	TRBJ2-7	TGTGCCAGCAGTTACTCGCGACAGGGCAGTAGGGAGCAGTACTTC	CASSYSRQGSREQYF
-	-	16	TRBV7-6	TRBJ2-7	TGTGCCAGCAGCCCAAACCCCGGGGCGCGGAGGGGCGAGCAGTACTTC	CASSPNPGARRGEQYF
-	once	13	TRBV6-1	TRBJ1-4	TGTGCCAGCAGTGGGACAGATAATGAAAAACTGTTTTTT	CASSGTDNEKLFF
TRBD1	-	18	TRBV5-1	TRBJ2-2	TGCGCCAGCAGCTTGAAGGGGCGGGGACAGGAGAACACCGGGGAGCTGTTTTTT	CASSLKGRGQENTGELFF
TRBD2	-	17	TRBV7-6	TRBJ2-1	TGTGCCAGCAGCTTAGTTTCAGGGACTAGCAGGGACAATGAGCAGTTCTTC	CASSLVSGTSRDNEQFF
TRBD2	-	16	TRBV5-4	TRBJ2-3	TGTGCCAGCAGCCTGTCGCGGGGGGGGCCCCCAGATACGCAGTATTTT	CASSLSRGGPPDTQYF
-	-	13	TRBV7-6	TRBJ2-7	TGTGCCAGCAGCTTAGGTCCTTCCTACGAGCAGTACTTC	CASSLGPSYEQYF
-	-	16	TRBV11-1	TRBJ1-1	TGTGCCAGCAGCCTAGTGGGGGGGGCTATGAACACTGAAGCTTTCTTT	CASSLVGGAMNTEAFF
-	-	14	TRBV4-1	TRBJ2-7	TGCGCCAGCAGCCAAGATGGCAGGGTGGGCGAGCAGTACTTC	CASSQDGRVGEQYF
TRBD1	-	13	TRBV5-6	TRBJ2-5	TGTGCCAGCAGCTGGGACAGCCAAGAGACCCAGTACTTC	CASSWDSQETQYF
-	-	16	TRBV15	TRBJ1-1	TGTGCCACCAGCAGAGGGCATGGTATTGGGGGGATTGAAGCTTTCTTT	CATSRGHGIGGIEAFF
TRBD1	-	17	TRBV5-1	TRBJ2-3	TGCGCCAGCAGCTTTGTCTACGGGACAGGGGGCACAGATACGCAGTATTTT	CASSFVYGTGGTDTQYF
-	-	16	TRBV11-2	TRBJ2-2	TGTGCCAGCAGCTTAGATACAGGGGGAGGGACCGGGGAGCTGTTTTTT	CASSLDTGGGTGELFF
-	-	15	TRBV5-6	TRBJ2-1	TGTGCCAGCAGCCGAACTAGTTTGGGGGGCAATGAGCAGTTCTTC	CASSRTSLGGNEQFF